The 10 T cell receptor beta chains listed next were all sequenced from one sample in a study of control samples from healthy donors and cancer patients. The protocol was immunoSEQ multiplex PCR, while the TCRdb copy is restricted to in-frame clones and leaves out a portion. The sample consists of 140,000 or so clones, over 90% of them appearing once. Material: PBMCs. These receptors originate from a man aged 55 to 70 with colorectal cancer.

The chain is built from TRBV28 and TRBJ2-7; D is possibly TRBD2 (5 bases). Germline V CDR1 and CDR2: MDHEN, SYDVKM. Trimming pared 7 bases from V and 6 bases from J, leaving 13 bases between. CDR3 length: 12 residues. This CDR3 is CASTHGGPEQYF. The CDR3 DNA follows: TGTGCCAGCACCCATGGAGGTCCCGAGCAGTACTTC.

This CDR3 reads CASSQDPLAGGDTQYF. CDR3 nucleotides: TGCGCCAGCAGCCAAGATCCACTAGCGGGGGGAGATACGCAGTATTTT. The V call is TRBV4-3, the J call TRBJ2-3, with 12 bases aligning to TRBD2. The junction had 3 bases not matched to a gene; V was cut back by 0 bases and J by 5 bases. In germline, CDR1 is LGHNA, CDR2 YSLEER. The CDR3 extends over 16 amino acids.

V gene TRBV9 combines with J gene TRBJ1-4; D not resolved. Germline CDR1 reads SGDLS; CDR2 reads YYNGEE. V lost 3 bases, J lost 1 base, and 10 bases lay in between. The CDR3 is 15 residues long. CDR3 sequence: CASSGRWGTNEKLFF. The CDR3 DNA follows: TGTGCCAGCAGCGGCCGCTGGGGAACTAATGAAAAACTGTTTTTT. Looking up the rest from reference TRBV9 and TRBJ1-4 gives the full variable domain: DSGVTQTPKHLITATGQRVTLRCSPRSGDLSVYWYQQSLDQGLQFLIQYYNGEERAKGNILERFSAQQFPDLHSELNLSSLELGDSALYFCASSGRWGTNEKLFFGSGTQLSVL.

This sequence joins TRBV2 and TRBJ2-1; 7 bases are a match to TRBD2. The CDR3 loop spans 15 amino acids. Germline-derived CDR1 and CDR2 are SNHLY and FYNNEI. J was trimmed by 4 bases and V by 1 base; bases with no gene match: 4. CDR3 loop: CASSEELARYNEQFF. The CDR3 DNA reads as TGTGCCAGCAGTGAAGAACTAGCGCGGTACAATGAGCAGTTCTTC.

The count of this clone is one. This chain's CDR3 is CASSYSPGAQPQHF. Written as DNA, the CDR3 is TGTGCCAGCAGTTACTCGCCCGGAGCCCAGCCCCAGCATTTT. The chain carries TRBV6-2 or TRBV6-3 and TRBJ1-5, with D unclear. Germline CDR1 MNHEY, CDR2 SVGEGT. Trimming took off 0 bases at V and 7 bases at J, with 10 bases between the two ends. The CDR3 runs 14 residues.

The chain links TRBV10-2 to TRBJ2-2; TRBD1 matches 8 bases. Germline assignment: CDR1 WSHSY and CDR2 SAAADI. The CDR3 extends over 14 amino acids. J gave up 0 bases and V 8 bases, and 2 bases lay outside the gene matches. The CDR3 bases are TGCGCCAGCCGGGGACAGGCGAACACCGGGGAGCTGTTTTTT. Its translation: CASRGQANTGELFF.

The chain carries TRBV11-3 and TRBJ2-2; TRBD2 aligns across 7 bases. V shed 0 bases, J shed 0 bases, and the junction held 4 bases outside the gene matches. CDR3 size: 17 residues. Germline CDR1 and CDR2: SGHNT and YENEEA. The DNA for the CDR3 is TGTGCCAGCAGCTTAGATCGGGGGGTCCCGAACACCGGGGAGCTGTTTTTT. This translates into CASSLDRGVPNTGELFF.

The V gene is TRBV6-1, the J gene TRBJ1-2, with a tentative D call TRBD1 (6 bases). Germline V lookup: CDR1 MNHNS, CDR2 SASEGT. V lost 1 base and J lost 8, with 14 bases in between. The CDR3 extends over 14 amino acids. The CDR3 reads CASSEGGGVGGYTF. The CDR3 DNA sequence: TGTGCCAGCAGTGAAGGGGGGGGCGTCGGCGGCTACACCTTC.

The V and J genes are TRBV3-1 (or the pseudogene TRBV3-2) and TRBJ2-3; unclear D gene. The CDR3 length is 15 residues. Trimming removed 1 base at V and 2 bases at J, with 10 bases between. Germline CDR1 LGHDT, CDR2 YNNKEL (reference sequence). The CDR3 spells CASSQGKEATDTQYF. The CDR3, as DNA: TGTGCCAGCAGCCAAGGGAAAGAAGCCACAGATACGCAGTATTTT.

The CDR3 here is CASSLGWDDDEKLFF. The CDR3 nucleotides are TGTGCCAGCAGCTTAGGGTGGGATGACGATGAAAAACTGTTTTTT. V and J are TRBV11-2 and TRBJ1-4; no definite D call. Trimming took off 1 base at V and 6 bases at J, with 12 bases between the two ends. CDR3 size: 15 residues. CDR1 is SGHAT, CDR2 FQNNGV, per germline.